This TCR beta chain was recovered during a study of T-cell reconstitution after alpha-beta-depleted transplantation in children. Findings of the study overall: Expanded clones from the graft, numbering several hundred, reportedly supplied alpha-beta T cells about two months after transplant. Newly generated T cells supplied most T-cell counts and diversity one year post-transplant.

Preparing the TCRbeta library involved the use of unique molecular identifiers. TCRdb passed the PCR reads through MiXCR, listing each CDR3 protein once. The repertoire holds about 240,000 distinct CDR3 sequences, roughly 25% seen once, with about 2.8% in the top ten. This clonotype was counted many times. The antigen is unknown. The CDR3 sequence is 14 residues long. The germline V and J ends were trimmed by 4 bases and 5 bases, with 12 bases remaining between them. CDR1 is ENHRY and CDR2 is SYGVKD in the germline V gene. The TCR sequence derives from a girl aged 2-9 years with Fanconi anemia, due to receive a stem cell transplant. The specimen was PBMCs, collected before TCRalphabeta/CD19-depleted stem cell transplant. V is TRBV10-3 and J is TRBJ2-1; TRBD2 might be the D (6 bases). CDR3 DNA sequence: TGTGCCATCAGTGGGTTGGAGCGGGACAATGAGCAGTTCTTC. Protein product: CAISGLERDNEQFF.